The 22 T cell receptor beta chains below come from one sample, sequenced in a study of CD8 T cells in ankylosing spondylitis. TCRdb ran MiXCR on the 5' RACE reads and lists one entry per CDR3 protein. The sample holds 700,000 or so distinct CDR3 sequences, 15% to 20% seen once. Antigens of these TCRs are unknown. The study, taken as a whole, reports: Seemingly characteristic of ankylosing spondylitis blood was a TCR beta motif consisting of eight highly homologous variants.

The sample taken for sequencing was blood, either unsorted or a sorted T cell fraction (not recorded which). The receptors were sampled from a male donor with ankylosing spondylitis.

The J gene is TRBJ1-4, the V gene TRBV4-1, with 7 bases that match TRBD1. From germline, CDR1 is MGHRA and CDR2 YSYEKL. This CDR3 has 17 amino acids. Losses at the gene ends were 1 base for V and 7 bases for J; bases not matched to a gene: 12. This CDR3 reads CASSQAVQGSRGEKLFF. The CDR3 DNA reads TGCGCCAGCAGCCAAGCGGTACAGGGGAGTCGGGGTGAAAAACTGTTTTTT.

This clonotype was seen a handful of times. The V gene is TRBV6-1, the J gene TRBJ2-2, with 7 positions matching TRBD1. Losses at the gene ends were 7 bases for V and 5 bases for J; bases not matched to a gene: 13. This CDR3 contains 16 residues. From germline, CDR1 is MNHNS and CDR2 SASEGT. In DNA, the CDR3 is TGTGCCAGCAAGGGTTGGACAGGAATGAGTACCGGGGAGCTGTTTTTT. It translates to CASKGWTGMSTGELFF.

This clonotype has just a few counts. V gene TRBV11-2 combines with J gene TRBJ2-2; D could derive from TRBD1 or TRBD2 (7 bases each). V was shortened by 8 bases and J by 7 bases, with 14 bases between the two germline ends. The CDR3 contains 13 residues. CDR1 and CDR2 from the germline V gene are SGHAT and FQNNGV. CDR3 loop: CASPRGGYGELFF. The CDR3 DNA is TGTGCCAGCCCCAGGGGGGGCTACGGGGAGCTGTTTTTT.

The V gene is TRBV5-1, the J gene TRBJ1-1; TRBD1 might be the D (6 bases). The germline V and J ends were trimmed by 3 bases and 6 bases, with 15 bases remaining between them. The CDR3 has 14 residues. Germline CDR1 and CDR2: SGHRS and YFSETQ. The CDR3 bases are TGCGCCAGCAGCTGGGGGGCAGGGCAGGCTGAAGCTTTCTTT. It translates to CASSWGAGQAEAFF.

The chain employs TRBV9 and TRBJ1-3; D ambiguous. The ends were cut back, 2 bases at V and 4 bases at J, with 10 bases in the middle. Germline V gene sequence: CDR1 SGDLS, CDR2 YYNGEE. The CDR3 sequence is 14 residues long. CDR3 loop: CASSVSGGGNTIYF. Written as DNA, the CDR3 is TGTGCCAGCAGCGTCTCGGGAGGGGGAAACACCATATATTTT.

V usage is TRBV11-2 and J usage is TRBJ2-1; 12 bases agree with TRBD1. V dropped 4 bases and J dropped 7; count of bases not matched to a gene: 8. Germline V lookup: CDR1 SGHAT, CDR2 FQNNGV. This CDR3 spans 16 amino acids. CDR3 loop: CASSSPGTGGKNEQFF. The CDR3 DNA reads TGTGCCAGCAGCTCCCCCGGGACAGGGGGCAAGAATGAGCAGTTCTTC.

This chain joins TRBV2 and TRBJ2-7; 7 nucleotides match TRBD1. The V segment lost 6 bases and the J segment 0 bases; nucleotides outside the gene matches: 5. The CDR3 extends over 14 amino acids. Germline CDR1 SNHLY, CDR2 FYNNEI. The CDR3 DNA reads as TGTGCCAGCAGAGAACAGGGGAGCTCCTACGAGCAGTACTTC. Protein product: CASREQGSSYEQYF. Complete variable domain (other parts from reference TRBV2 and TRBJ2-7): EPEVTQTPSHQVTQMGQEVILRCVPISNHLYFYWYRQILGQKVEFLVSFYNNEISEKSEIFDDQFSVERPDGSNFTLKIRSTKLEDSAMYFCASREQGSSYEQYFGPGTRLTVT.

The chain joins TRBV12-3 or TRBV12-4 to TRBJ2-7; 9 positions match TRBD1. The CDR3 has 14 amino acids. V dropped 6 bases and J dropped 5; count of bases not matched to a gene: 8. The CDR3 nucleotides read TGTGCCAGCAGCCCCGGGACAGGGTGGAACGAGCAGTACTTC. Translated: CASSPGTGWNEQYF.

J is TRBJ2-3 and V is TRBV29-1; D remains ambiguous. This CDR3 has 15 amino acids. Germline V gene lookup returns CDR1 SQVTM and CDR2 ANQGSEA. V was cut by 3 bases and J by 2 bases, with 15 bases left in between. The CDR3 loop is CSVEGLRSLTDTQYF. CDR3 nucleotides: TGCAGCGTTGAGGGCCTACGATCACTCACAGATACGCAGTATTTT.

This clonotype occurred a few times. This chain connects TRBV9 to TRBJ1-1; the D is unclear. V lost 1 base and J lost 4, with 11 bases in between. Germline assignment: CDR1 SGDLS and CDR2 YYNGEE. The CDR3 length is 14 residues. The CDR3 DNA reads as TGTGCCAGCAGCGTAATGGATGGGAGCACTGAAGCTTTCTTT. Its translation: CASSVMDGSTEAFF.

The chain employs TRBV20-1 and TRBJ2-1, with 9 bases fitting TRBD2. The CDR3 totals 17 residues. Germline assignment: CDR1 DFQATT and CDR2 SNEGSKA (reference sequence). The junction had 13 bases not matched to a gene; V was cut back by 3 bases and J by 4 bases. The CDR3 coding sequence is TGCAGTGCTAGTGGGGGACTAGCCGACTTGAGGTACAATGAGCAGTTCTTC. This translates into CSASGGLADLRYNEQFF.

This chain joins TRBV4-1 and TRBJ2-3, with 13 bases that match TRBD2. CDR3 size: 17 residues. The junction had 12 bases not matched to a gene; V was cut back by 0 bases and J by 12 bases. Germline V gives CDR1 MGHRA, CDR2 YSYEKL. The chain's CDR3 is CASSQETSGGPVKAQYF. For the CDR3, the DNA is TGCGCCAGCAGCCAAGAGACTAGCGGGGGGCCGGTTAAGGCCCAGTATTTT.

The chain joins TRBV5-5 to TRBJ2-5; 7 bases are shared with TRBD2. V trimming: 4 bases; J trimming: 8 bases; junction bases outside the gene matches: 17. Germline CDR1 SGHKS, CDR2 YYEKEE (reference sequence). The CDR3 length is 16 residues. DNA of the CDR3: TGTGCCAGCAGCCTGGCGGGACTACCGGGCGGAGGAACCCAGTACTTC. The encoded protein is CASSLAGLPGGGTQYF.

The chain recombines TRBV7-6 with TRBJ1-4, with no clear D. This CDR3 region has 15 residues. V was trimmed by 4 bases and J by 10 bases, leaving 19 bases between them. Germline CDR1 SGHVS, CDR2 FNYEAQ. The CDR3: CASSSQVLLGGKLFF. The CDR3 DNA sequence: TGTGCCAGCAGCTCCCAGGTTTTACTAGGCGGAAAACTGTTTTTT.

This clonotype was counted between two and nine times. The chain links TRBV29-1 to TRBJ2-7; D unresolved. Germline CDR1 reads SQVTM; CDR2 reads ANQGSEA. This CDR3 region has 12 residues. V was shortened by 2 bases and J by 4 bases, with 9 bases between the two germline ends. The CDR3 spells CSVESTDYEQYF. In DNA, the CDR3 is TGCAGCGTTGAATCCACCGATTACGAGCAGTACTTC.

This clonotype occurred a few times. The J gene is TRBJ2-5, the V gene TRBV12-3 or TRBV12-4; tentative D call: TRBD1 (6 bases). V was clipped by 3 bases and J by 12 bases, with 14 bases between them. This CDR3 has 12 amino acids. CDR3 sequence (DNA): TGTGCCAGCAGTTTGCTACAGGGCCCCGAGTACTTC. Amino acid sequence: CASSLLQGPEYF.

V usage is TRBV20-1 and J usage is TRBJ2-1; 7 bases are a match to TRBD2. The trim removed 0 bases at V and 7 bases at J, leaving 6 bases unmatched. This CDR3 spans 14 amino acids. The germline gives CDR1 DFQATT, CDR2 SNEGSKA (reference sequence). DNA of the CDR3: TGCAGTGCTAGAGATCTGCGGGAGTTTAATGAGCAGTTCTTC. Residues: CSARDLREFNEQFF.

This clonotype was seen ten or more times. This sequence joins TRBV7-8 and TRBJ2-2, with 12 bases aligning to TRBD1. V trimming: 4 bases; J trimming: 7 bases; junction bases outside the gene matches: 7. Germline assignment: CDR1 SGHVS and CDR2 FQNEAQ. The CDR3 loop spans 16 amino acids. In nucleotides, the CDR3 is TGTGCCAGCAGCTCCGGGACAGGGGGCCTAGGCGGGGAGCTGTTTTTT. It specifies CASSSGTGGLGGELFF.

The gene calls are TRBV28 and TRBJ2-1, with TRBD2 identical over 9 bases. Germline V gives CDR1 MDHEN, CDR2 SYDVKM. The CDR3 is 15 residues long. With V trimmed by 10 bases and J by 4 bases, 11 bases remained unmatched. CDR3 protein: CATALAGEIYNEQFF. In DNA, the CDR3 is TGTGCCACGGCTTTAGCGGGAGAAATTTACAATGAGCAGTTCTTC.

In its sample, this clonotype was seen a few times. In nucleotides, the CDR3 is TGTGCCAGCAGTTACTCTCTGGAGAACGCGCAGTATTTT. Protein: CASSYSLENAQYF. The V gene is TRBV6-2 or TRBV6-3, the J gene TRBJ2-3; no firm D call. The CDR3 is made up of 13 amino acids. Per germline, CDR1 MNHEY and CDR2 SVGEGT. V was trimmed by 0 bases and J by 10 bases, leaving 11 bases between them.

This clonotype was detected a few times. The gene calls are TRBV5-1 and TRBJ1-1; the D is unclear. Trimming cost V 1 base and J 3 bases, with 10 bases left between them. From germline, CDR1 is SGHRS and CDR2 YFSETQ. This CDR3 spans 14 amino acids. CDR3 in amino acids: CASSLLSLDTEAFF. The CDR3 DNA sequence: TGCGCCAGCAGCTTGTTGAGTTTGGACACTGAAGCTTTCTTT.

This clonotype was counted at least ten times. The chain carries TRBV5-1 and TRBJ2-7, with D possibly being TRBD1 (6 bases). Trimming pared 4 bases from V and 5 bases from J, leaving 19 bases between. This CDR3 has 15 residues. Germline V gene data show CDR1 as SGHRS and CDR2 as YFSETQ. Here the CDR3 reads CASSPWTDPKHEQYF. CDR3 nucleotide sequence: TGCGCCAGCAGCCCATGGACAGACCCCAAGCACGAGCAGTACTTC.